The present entry profiles one T cell receptor (beta chain) with its context. This clone's antigen is unknown. Per-base qualities were not stored, and no clone one base away is much larger. The CDR3 measures 15 amino acids from cysteine to phenylalanine. Only CDR3 DNA remains: 45 bases, in frame from the first base. Trimming costs V 6 bases and J 2 bases, and their ends lie 15 bases apart. From the germline V gene, CDR1 is SGHAT and CDR2 is FQNNGV. The entry originates in a study of metastatic and nonmetastatic thyroid tumors (dated by TCRdb to 2020 to 2022). Concerning the study at large: For patients with malignant and with benign thyroid disease, the researchers compared repertoires between peripheral blood samples and tumor or nodule tissue samples. What the authors observed across the whole study: In both blood and tumor samples, malignant tumors were reported to have significantly higher TCR beta diversity than benign nodules.

No treatment had been received by any patient before thyroid surgery. The study retrospectively analysed patient clinical samples collected from the early 2010s to the late 2010s using T-cell receptor beta sequencing. The library was prepared using PCR. TCRdb lists the instrument as Illumina HiSeq 4000. High-throughput sequencing was used to profile the CDR3 region of the TCR beta-chain in every patient. Under the source paper's analysis protocol: The researchers built a classifier to tell apart papillary thyroid cancer patients with distant metastasis, based on CDR3 differences among clinicopathological groups. The Shannon index was used to assess repertoire diversity, and the Morisita-Horn index was used to assess tumor-blood repertoire similarity. TCRdb reprocessing: public reads trimmed at Q25 with fastp, clones called with MiXCR, in-frame beta chains kept. For this entry, the V and J calls and clone size follow TCRdb and not the study's own pipeline. Recorded for this sample are tens of thousands of clones; less than 50% of them occurred a single time. About 24% of the sample belongs to the ten largest clones.

The sequenced material came from tumor tissue. The chain couples TRBV11-2 to TRBJ2-3; D gene: possibly TRBD2, on 7 matching bases. The clonotype was recovered from a male donor with papillary thyroid cancer or a benign thyroid nodule (not recorded which). Some clones in this sample may be carry-over from other donors' samples. The DNA sequence is TGTGCCAGCAGGGGCGGGCGGGGGCTCACAGATACGCAGTATTTT. It translates as CASRGGRGLTDTQYF.